These T cell receptor beta chains were read from a single sample in a study of blood T cell repertoires in COVID-19. The method was immunoSEQ multiplex PCR; TCRdb's version includes in-frame clones alone and lacks a portion of them. The sample has some 90,000 clones; around 82% are singletons. The material sequenced was peripheral blood. The receptors were sampled from a man between 65 and 80 years old with active or convalescent COVID-19. Each CDR3 is given with its conserved first and last residue. The D gene is left open where the match is weak. Clone size is shown for a subset of rows, as once, few, many or a class of expanded clone.

TRBJ2-6,TRBV19,once,.,TGTGCCACCTCGGGGGTGAGGGCCAACGTCCTGACTTTC,CATSGVRANVLTF
TRBJ2-5,TRBV2,few,.,TGTGCCAGCAGTGTACGAGCCCAGTACTTC,CASSVRAQYF
TRBJ2-3,TRBV10-2,few,.,TGCGCCAGCAGTGAGTCGACGGTAGCGACAGATACGCAGTATTTT,CASSESTVATDTQYF
TRBJ1-5,TRBV5-8,.,.,TGTGCCAGCAGCACCTCGGGGGAGGGTCAGCCCCAGCATTTT,CASSTSGEGQPQHF
TRBJ1-4,TRBV4-3,once,.,TGCGCCAGCAGCCAAGACCGAGTTTGGACTAATGAAAAACTGTTTTTT,CASSQDRVWTNEKLFF
TRBJ2-7,TRBV27,.,.,TGTGCCAGCAGTTTTAGGGGCATCTACGAGCAGTACTTC,CASSFRGIYEQYF
TRBJ1-2,TRBV25-1,few,TRBD1,TGTGCCAGCAGTGGACAGGGGTATGGCTACACCTTC,CASSGQGYGYTF
TRBJ2-7,TRBV7-9,.,TRBD1,TGTGCCATAACCCGGCTCCAGGGGGACGAGCAGTACTTC,CAITRLQGDEQYF
TRBJ2-3,TRBV18,.,.,TGTGCCAGCTCACCAGACCGGACTAGCACAGATACGCAGTATTTT,CASSPDRTSTDTQYF
TRBJ2-1,TRBV4-2,.,.,TGTGCCAGAGGAGAGAACAATGAGCAGTTCTTC,CARGENNEQFF
TRBJ2-5,TRBV5-1,.,.,TGCGCCAGCAGCTTGGCCGAAGGGACACACCAAGAGACCCAGTACTTC,CASSLAEGTHQETQYF
TRBJ2-1,TRBV20-1,.,.,TGCAGTGCTAGAGATTCTAATGAGCAGTTCTTC,CSARDSNEQFF
TRBJ1-5,TRBV19,.,TRBD1,TGTGCCACCCGGGACAGGGGGCGATGGAGCAATCAGCCCCAGCATTTT,CATRDRGRWSNQPQHF
TRBJ2-7,TRBV4-3,.,TRBD1,TGCGCCAGCAGCCAGGGACAGGGAACCTACGAGCAGTACTTC,CASSQGQGTYEQYF
TRBJ1-1,TRBV10-3,.,.,TGTGCCATCACGGCCGGGGGACCTAACACTGAAGCTTTCTTT,CAITAGGPNTEAFF
TRBJ1-2,TRBV6-5,.,.,TGTGCCAGCAGCGCTACAGGGAATGGCTACACCTTC,CASSATGNGYTF
TRBJ2-3,TRBV6-4,.,TRBD2,TGTGCCAGCAGCGGGGGGACTAGCGGGGGAACAGATACGCAGTATTTT,CASSGGTSGGTDTQYF
TRBJ2-1,TRBV7-2,.,TRBD2,TGTGCCAGCAGCTTATACCCCACTAGCGGAGATGAGCAGTTCTTC,CASSLYPTSGDEQFF
TRBJ2-7,TRBV14,.,TRBD1,TGTGCCAGCAGCCAAGGTACCGGGACAGGTAATTACGAGCAGTACTTC,CASSQGTGTGNYEQYF
TRBJ1-2,TRBV28,.,.,TGTGCCAGCACCTTGGACAGTAACTATGGCTACACCTTC,CASTLDSNYGYTF